The following is a T cell receptor (beta chain) sequence with its context. Its antigen has not been determined. Per-nucleotide qualities are absent, and no much larger clonotype sits a single base away. For CDR1 and CDR2, the germline V gene lists SGDLS and YYNGEE. The CDR3 contains 14 residues, cysteine and phenylalanine counted. Only CDR3 DNA remains: 42 bases, in frame from the first base. Trimming accounts for 3 bases at V and 5 bases at J, while the number of junction bases matched to no gene is 3. Each donor gave one peripheral blood draw, approximately 120 mL on average, collected into heparinised tubes. Using a panel that included CD45RO, CCR7, CD25, CD127, CD95 and CD27, naive, central memory, regulatory and stem cell-like memory CD4+ T cells were sorted on a BD FACSAria II. A purity above 98% was achieved for all sorted populations. PBMCs were isolated right away by Lymphoprep density gradient centrifugation and were stained directly, without culture. So that batch effects would be minimized, each experiment stained and sorted samples in pairs, pairing one healthy donor with one patient.

The data derive from a study of beta chain features in type 1 diabetes (dated by TCRdb to between 2017 and 2018). General notes on the study: Patients and healthy donors did not differ in mean age, gender distribution, total cell number or subset yield. A total of 90 million to 140 million sorted cells were examined across all samples, and RNA yield correlated strongly with the number of cells per subset. The study compared the TCRB repertoires of sorted circulating CD4+ T cell subsets in recently diagnosed type 1 diabetes patients with those in matched healthy donors. Whereas all 28 donors provided naive and central memory subsets, regulatory and stem cell-like memory subsets were isolated from just 8 patients and roughly 8 healthy donors. Paper-wide results and their limitations: Because cDNA was sequenced instead of genomic DNA, highly expressing activated cells could be over-represented, though the groups showed no difference in activation or CD3 levels. Naive, central memory and regulatory TCRB repertoires appeared to be more similar among patients than among healthy donors. Patients with type 1 diabetes made fewer insertions and deleted more nucleotides at VDJ recombination sites, implying thymic rearrangement abnormalities. Because small numbers of individuals were included in the HLA sub-analyses, any influence of HLA type on TCRB rearrangement was left unresolved. Shorter templates might have been favored by PCR, but patient and control samples were amplified and corrected together, so both groups would have been affected equally by any skew. In all four CD4+ subsets, TCRB CDR3 length was moderately but significantly shorter in type 1 diabetes patients.

The High Capacity cDNA Reverse Transcription Kit was used to reverse transcribe all of the isolated RNA, meaning that expressed TCRB transcripts were what got sequenced. Naive, central memory and regulatory T cell samples underwent deep immunoSEQ sequencing, averaging around 4 million total reads per sample. Sorted cells were lysed in RLT buffer and RNA was extracted with DNase-treated RNeasy Micro or Mini kits, depending on cell number. To prevent cross-contamination, every cell subset was processed on its own, while patient and healthy donor samples were processed together. Using the immunoSEQ multiplex PCR, TCRB sequences were amplified from cDNA into 87-bp fragments spanning the CDR3 region. The amplicons were sequenced using the Illumina HiSeq platform. From the authors' description of their analysis: Synthetic template baselines were used to correct PCR bias computationally, reads within Hamming distance 2 were collapsed, and singletons that could not be merged were discarded. Reads were aligned to IMGT to assign V, D and J genes, CDR3 length, and insertions or deletions at six rearrangement sites. Within each subset, clonotype counts were normalized to sorted cell number, after which true diversity and Gini coefficients were computed with the tcR R package. Repertoire sharing was quantified using the overlap coefficient calculated on TCRB nucleotide sequences. As a proxy for the pre-selection repertoire, out-of-frame TCRB sequences from naive cells were analyzed. Drawn from immuneACCESS, this table holds only the in-frame rearrangements with V and J called that TCRdb kept. Clones are partly lost; checked studies trace under half to an unresolved V gene and leave the rest unexplained. V and J calls and clone size are copied from that table; D and trimming were computed from the DNA. The table for this sample lists some 360,000 clones; roughly 21% of them were counted only once. 0.044% of the sample is in the top ten clones.

The clonotype comes from a woman between 18 and 29 years old in good health. Sequencing used naive CD4+ T cells from blood. Read against the paper, the sample's cell subset or site label means: true naive CD4+ T cells. The sequence links TRBV9 to TRBJ1-5, with 9 junctional bases fitting TRBD1. The CDR3 here reads CASSGWDRDQPQHF. The DNA sequence is TGTGCCAGCAGCGGCTGGGACAGGGATCAGCCCCAGCATTTT.